The T cell receptor beta chain under discussion was sequenced for a study of T cells in Graves' hyperthyroidism and ophthalmopathy. Study conclusions and caveats: Stable hyperthyroidism was told apart from ophthalmopathy by a model built on 13 V-J features.

This clonotype was found a few times. Its cognate antigen is unknown. Deletions cut 4 bases from V and 11 bases from J, with 27 bases between. The CDR3 is 17 residues long. Germline V lookup: CDR1 SNHLY, CDR2 FYNNEI. RNA transcripts served as the template for amplifying TCR beta CDR3 regions. HTBI primers were the set used in a first-round RT-PCR of the TCR CDR3. From the multiplex PCR reads, TCRdb called clonotypes with MiXCR, one entry per CDR3 protein. This repertoire shows 550,000 to 700,000 distinct CDR3 sequences, around 42% found once; its top ten account for roughly 19%. Diagnoses used clinical symptoms, serum thyroxine and TRAb, thyroid ultrasound and orbital computed tomography.

Sequencing used peripheral blood or thyroid tissue (not recorded which). V and J are TRBV2 and TRBJ1-5, with D tentatively TRBD1 (5 bases). The sequence came from an adult woman with Graves' disease, either hyperthyroidism or ophthalmopathy (not recorded which). This CDR3 reads CASSVRGLAGDKETQHF. The DNA of the CDR3 is TGTGCCAGCAGTGTTCGGGGACTAGCGGGAGACAAAGAGACCCAGCATTTT.